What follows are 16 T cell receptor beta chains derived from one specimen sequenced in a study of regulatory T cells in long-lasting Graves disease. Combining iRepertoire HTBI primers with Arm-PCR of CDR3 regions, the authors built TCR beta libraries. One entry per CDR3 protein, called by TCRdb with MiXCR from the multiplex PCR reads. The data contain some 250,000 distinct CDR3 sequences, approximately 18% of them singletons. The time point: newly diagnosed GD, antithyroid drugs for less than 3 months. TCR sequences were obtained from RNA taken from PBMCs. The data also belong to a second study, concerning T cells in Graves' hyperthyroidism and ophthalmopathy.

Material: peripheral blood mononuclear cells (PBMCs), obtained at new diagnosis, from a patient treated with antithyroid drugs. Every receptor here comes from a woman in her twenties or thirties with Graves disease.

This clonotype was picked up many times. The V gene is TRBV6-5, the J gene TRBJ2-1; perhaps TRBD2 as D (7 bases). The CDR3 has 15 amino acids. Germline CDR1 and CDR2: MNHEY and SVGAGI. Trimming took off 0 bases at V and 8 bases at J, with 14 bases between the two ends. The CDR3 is CASSYSGGRGDEQFF. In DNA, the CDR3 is TGTGCCAGCAGTTACTCGGGGGGGCGAGGGGATGAGCAGTTCTTC.

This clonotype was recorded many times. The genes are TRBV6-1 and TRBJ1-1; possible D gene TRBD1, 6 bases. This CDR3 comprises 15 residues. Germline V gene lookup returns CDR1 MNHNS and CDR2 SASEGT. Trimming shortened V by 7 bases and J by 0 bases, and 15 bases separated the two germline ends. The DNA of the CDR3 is TGTGCCAGCATACCGAGGGGGACCCTGAACACTGAAGCTTTCTTT. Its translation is CASIPRGTLNTEAFF.

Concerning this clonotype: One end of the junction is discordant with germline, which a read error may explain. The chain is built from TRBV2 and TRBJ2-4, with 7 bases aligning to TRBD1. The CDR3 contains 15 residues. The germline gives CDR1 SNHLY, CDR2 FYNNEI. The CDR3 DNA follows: TGTGCCGGCAGTGGAGCGACAGGGCCCAAAAACATTCAGTACTTC. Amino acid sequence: CAGSGATGPKNIQYF.

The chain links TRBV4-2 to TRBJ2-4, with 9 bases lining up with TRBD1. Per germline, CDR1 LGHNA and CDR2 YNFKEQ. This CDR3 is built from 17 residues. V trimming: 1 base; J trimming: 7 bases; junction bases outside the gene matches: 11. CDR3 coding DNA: TGTGCCAGCAGCCAAGCCCGGGGACAGGGAGTTTTGAACATTCAGTACTTC. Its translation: CASSQARGQGVLNIQYF.

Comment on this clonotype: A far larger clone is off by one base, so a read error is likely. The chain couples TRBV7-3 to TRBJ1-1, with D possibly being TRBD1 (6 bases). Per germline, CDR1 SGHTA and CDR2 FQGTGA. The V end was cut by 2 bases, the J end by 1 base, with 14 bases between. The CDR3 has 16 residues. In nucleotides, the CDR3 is TGTGCCAGCAGCTTACAGGGGCGGAGGGGGAACACTGAAGCTTTCTTT. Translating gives CASSLQGRRGNTEAFF.

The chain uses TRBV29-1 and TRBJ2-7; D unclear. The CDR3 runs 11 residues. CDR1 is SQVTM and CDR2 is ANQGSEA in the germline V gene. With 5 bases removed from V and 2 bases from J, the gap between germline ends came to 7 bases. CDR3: CSVIRAYEQYF. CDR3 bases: TGCAGCGTTATCAGAGCCTACGAGCAGTACTTC.

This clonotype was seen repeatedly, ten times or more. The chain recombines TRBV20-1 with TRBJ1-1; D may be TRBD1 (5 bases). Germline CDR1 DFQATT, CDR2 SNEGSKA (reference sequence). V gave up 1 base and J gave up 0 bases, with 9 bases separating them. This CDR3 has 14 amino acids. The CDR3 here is CSARAGMMNTEAFF. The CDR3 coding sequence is TGCAGTGCTAGAGCAGGGATGATGAACACTGAAGCTTTCTTT.

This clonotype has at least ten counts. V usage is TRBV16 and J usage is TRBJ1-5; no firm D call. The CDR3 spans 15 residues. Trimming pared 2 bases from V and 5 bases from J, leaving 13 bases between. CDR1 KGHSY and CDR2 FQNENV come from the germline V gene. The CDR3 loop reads CASSQVRTFDQPQHF. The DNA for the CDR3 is TGTGCCAGCAGCCAAGTAAGGACTTTCGATCAGCCCCAGCATTTT. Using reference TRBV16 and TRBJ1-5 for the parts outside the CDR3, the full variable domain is GEEVAQTPKHLVRGEGQKAKLYCAPIKGHSYVFWYQQVLKNEFKFLISFQNENVFDETGMPKERFSAKCLPNSPCSLEIQATKLEDSAVYFCASSQVRTFDQPQHFGDGTRLSIL.

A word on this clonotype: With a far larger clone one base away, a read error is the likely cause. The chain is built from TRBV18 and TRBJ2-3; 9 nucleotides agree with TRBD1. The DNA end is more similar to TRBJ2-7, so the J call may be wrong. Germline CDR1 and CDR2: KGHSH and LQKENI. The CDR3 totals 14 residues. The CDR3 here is CVSSPGTGYLEQYF. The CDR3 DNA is TGTGTCAGCTCACCCGGGACAGGGTACCTCGAGCAGTACTTC.

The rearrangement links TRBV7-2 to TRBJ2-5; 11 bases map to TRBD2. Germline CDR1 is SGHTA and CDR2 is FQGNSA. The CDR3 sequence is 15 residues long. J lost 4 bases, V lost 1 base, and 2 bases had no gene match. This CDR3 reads CASSLDSGGGETQYF. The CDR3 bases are TGTGCCAGCAGCTTAGATAGCGGGGGGGGAGAGACCCAGTACTTC.

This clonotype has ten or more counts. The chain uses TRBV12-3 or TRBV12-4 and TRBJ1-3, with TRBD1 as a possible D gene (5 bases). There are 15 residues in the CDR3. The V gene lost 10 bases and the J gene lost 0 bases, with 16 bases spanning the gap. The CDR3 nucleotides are TGTGCCACCCGTGTGATGAGGGGCTCTGGAAACACCATATATTTT. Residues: CATRVMRGSGNTIYF.

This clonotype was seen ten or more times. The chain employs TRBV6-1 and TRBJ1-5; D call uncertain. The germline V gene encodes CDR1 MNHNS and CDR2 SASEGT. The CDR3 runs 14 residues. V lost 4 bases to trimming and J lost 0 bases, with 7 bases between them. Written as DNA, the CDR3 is TGTGCCAGCAGTGGCGTAGATAGCAATCAGCCCCAGCATTTT. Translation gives CASSGVDSNQPQHF.

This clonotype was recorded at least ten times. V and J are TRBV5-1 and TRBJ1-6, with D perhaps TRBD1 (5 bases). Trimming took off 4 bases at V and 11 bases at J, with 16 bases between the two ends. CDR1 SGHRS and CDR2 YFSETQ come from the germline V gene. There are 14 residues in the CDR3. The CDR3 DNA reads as TGCGCCAGCAGCCGGGGCCAACCCGAGCCACCCCTCCACTTT. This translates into CASSRGQPEPPLHF.

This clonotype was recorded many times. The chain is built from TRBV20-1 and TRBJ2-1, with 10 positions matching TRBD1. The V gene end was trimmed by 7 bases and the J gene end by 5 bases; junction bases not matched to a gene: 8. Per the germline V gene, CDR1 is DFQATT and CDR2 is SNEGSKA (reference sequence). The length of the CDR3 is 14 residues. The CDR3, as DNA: TGCAGTGTTCTCGACAGGGGGCAAAACAATGAGCAGTTCTTC. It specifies CSVLDRGQNNEQFF.

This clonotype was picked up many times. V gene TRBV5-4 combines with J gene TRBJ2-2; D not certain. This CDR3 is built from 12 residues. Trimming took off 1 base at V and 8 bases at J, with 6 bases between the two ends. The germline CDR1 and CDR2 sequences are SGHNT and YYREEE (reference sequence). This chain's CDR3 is CASSLPIGELFF. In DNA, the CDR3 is TGTGCCAGCAGCTTGCCCATAGGGGAGCTGTTTTTT. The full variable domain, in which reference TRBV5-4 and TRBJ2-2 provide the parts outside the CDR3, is ETGVTQSPTHLIKTRGQQVTLRCSSQSGHNTVSWYQQALGQGPQFIFQYYREEENGRGNFPPRFSGLQFPNYSSELNVNALELDDSALYLCASSLPIGELFFGEGSRLTVL.

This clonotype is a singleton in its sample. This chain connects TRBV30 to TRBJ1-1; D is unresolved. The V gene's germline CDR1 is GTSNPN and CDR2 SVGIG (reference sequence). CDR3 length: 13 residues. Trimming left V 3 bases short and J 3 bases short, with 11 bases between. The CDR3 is CAWSPTGDTEAFF. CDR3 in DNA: TGTGCCTGGAGCCCCACGGGCGACACTGAAGCTTTCTTT.